The 21 T cell receptor beta chains reported below all come from one sample, sequenced in a study of T cells in Graves' hyperthyroidism and ophthalmopathy. From RNA transcripts, TCR beta CDR3 regions were amplified. The study used the HTBI primer set for a first-round RT-PCR of the TCR CDR3. TCRdb analysed the multiplex PCR reads with MiXCR anew, one entry per CDR3 protein. The table records fewer than 700,000 distinct CDR3 sequences, roughly 15% of them present only once. The specimen was blood. These receptors were taken from a woman aged 18-29 years with Graves' ophthalmopathy.

This clonotype was seen repeatedly, ten times or more. This chain uses TRBV15 with TRBJ2-7; D is unclear. V lost 0 bases and J lost 2, with 11 bases in between. This CDR3 is built from 15 residues. Germline loops: CDR1 LNHNV, CDR2 YYDKDF (reference sequence). CDR3 sequence: CATSRDLLPTYEQYF. Here the CDR3 DNA reads TGTGCCACCAGCAGAGATCTCCTGCCTACCTACGAGCAGTACTTC.

This clonotype was observed many times. This chain uses TRBV28 with TRBJ2-7; D unresolved. The V gene's germline CDR1 is MDHEN and CDR2 SYDVKM. This CDR3 is built from 11 residues. The germline V and J ends were trimmed by 2 bases and 7 bases, with 6 bases remaining between them. As DNA, the CDR3 is TGTGCCAGCAGTTTAAATTGGGAGCAGTACTTC. Its protein is CASSLNWEQYF.

This clonotype was seen more than once but under ten times. This chain connects TRBV10-3 to TRBJ2-1; D ambiguous. Germline assignment: CDR1 ENHRY and CDR2 SYGVKD. The CDR3 covers 12 residues. The V end lost 0 bases, the J end lost 9 bases, and 6 bases lay between the germline ends. The DNA of the CDR3 is TGTGCCATCAGTGAGTCCCGTAGTGAGCAGTTCTTC. It yields the protein CAISESRSEQFF.

This chain joins TRBV9 and TRBJ2-5; D may be TRBD2 (5 bases). CDR1 SGDLS and CDR2 YYNGEE come from the germline V gene. Trimming stripped 4 bases from V and 2 bases from J, with 15 bases between. CDR3 length: 15 residues. The CDR3 sequence: CASSTGWTGQETQYF. In nucleotides, the CDR3 is TGTGCCAGCAGCACCGGATGGACGGGACAAGAGACCCAGTACTTC. Full variable domain (missing parts from reference TRBV9 and TRBJ2-5): DSGVTQTPKHLITATGQRVTLRCSPRSGDLSVYWYQQSLDQGLQFLIQYYNGEERAKGNILERFSAQQFPDLHSELNLSSLELGDSALYFCASSTGWTGQETQYFGPGTRLLVL.

In its sample, this clonotype was seen many times. The chain employs TRBV6-1 and TRBJ2-3; 15 bases are a match to TRBD2. This CDR3 is built from 16 residues. Losses at the gene ends were 5 bases for V and 4 bases for J; bases not matched to a gene: 4. Germline assignment: CDR1 MNHNS and CDR2 SASEGT. CDR3 residues: CASSPRTSGGADTQYF. CDR3 coding DNA: TGTGCCAGCAGTCCCAGGACTAGCGGGGGGGCAGATACGCAGTATTTT.

This clonotype has ten or more counts. The chain has TRBV27 and TRBJ1-1, with TRBD1 as a possible D gene (6 bases). With 2 bases removed from V and 5 bases from J, the gap between germline ends came to 12 bases. CDR1 MNHEY and CDR2 SMNVEV come from the germline V gene (reference sequence). CDR3 length equals 14 residues. The CDR3 loop reads CASSLNGGLTEAFF. For the CDR3, the DNA is TGTGCCAGCAGTTTAAACGGGGGGCTAACTGAAGCTTTCTTT.

This clonotype was counted at least ten times. The chain employs TRBV28 and TRBJ1-2; TRBD1 matches 8 bases. J lost 0 bases, V lost 0 bases, and 3 bases had no gene match. The CDR3 runs to 16 residues. CDR1 is MDHEN, CDR2 SYDVKM, per germline. The CDR3 DNA reads TGTGCCAGCAGTTTATGGGGGACAGGAGCTAACTATGGCTACACCTTC. Amino acid sequence: CASSLWGTGANYGYTF.

This clonotype was counted a few times. The gene calls are TRBV13 and TRBJ1-1, with D unresolved. Germline values: CDR1 PRHDT, CDR2 FYEKMQ (reference sequence). V gave up 8 bases and J gave up 0 bases, with 10 bases separating them. The CDR3 is 13 amino acids. The CDR3 loop reads CASFVGLNTEAFF. The CDR3 bases are TGTGCCAGCTTCGTCGGACTGAACACTGAAGCTTTCTTT.

The rearrangement uses TRBV19 and TRBJ2-1, with D possibly being TRBD2 (6 bases). Trimming left V 7 bases short and J 0 bases short, with 7 bases between. CDR1 and CDR2 (germline): LNHDA, SQIVND (reference sequence). CDR3 length: 13 residues. CDR3 coding DNA: TGTGCCAGTACGGGAGCCTCCTACAATGAGCAGTTCTTC. Translating gives CASTGASYNEQFF.

In this sample, this clonotype turned up a few times. DNA for the CDR3: TGTGCCAGCAGCGGGGGACACTCCACCGGGGAGCTGTTTTTT. Protein product: CASSGGHSTGELFF. J is TRBJ2-2 and V is TRBV5-8; the D gene is possibly TRBD1 (6 bases). The CDR3 length is 14 residues. Germline CDR1 is SGHTS and CDR2 is YDEGEE. V was trimmed by 4 bases and J by 4 bases, leaving 11 bases between them.

This clonotype was seen only a few times. The V gene is TRBV30, the J gene TRBJ1-2; D might be TRBD1 (5 bases). Germline V gene sequence: CDR1 GTSNPN, CDR2 SVGIG (reference sequence). This CDR3 is built from 13 residues. V was shortened by 2 bases and J by 2 bases, with 9 bases between the two germline ends. In nucleotides, the CDR3 is TGTGCCTGGAGTCCGAAGGGGAACTATGGCTACACCTTC. As protein: CAWSPKGNYGYTF.

DNA of the CDR3: TGTGCCAGCAGCCAAACCCAGGGCCGTGCCACCGGGGAGCTGTTTTTT. This sequence encodes CASSQTQGRATGELFF. The chain employs TRBV3-1 and TRBJ2-2, with D maybe TRBD1 (5 bases). The CDR3 spans 16 residues. Trimming removed 2 bases from V and 4 bases from J, with 14 bases in between. Germline CDR1 LGHDT, CDR2 YNNKEL (reference sequence).

This rearrangement joins TRBV19 to TRBJ1-4, with D maybe TRBD1 (5 bases). Trimming removed 6 bases from V and 8 bases from J, with 13 bases in between. This CDR3 is 13 amino acids long. Germline CDR1 and CDR2: LNHDA and SQIVND (reference sequence). The CDR3 DNA reads TGTGCCAGTAGCAATCGGGGGAGCGAAAAACTGTTTTTT. This encodes CASSNRGSEKLFF. The variable domain in full, completed from reference TRBV19 and TRBJ1-4, reads DGGITQSPKYLFRKEGQNVTLSCEQNLNHDAMYWYRQDPGQGLRLIYYSQIVNDFQKGDIAEGYSVSREKKESFPLTVTSAQKNPTAFYLCASSNRGSEKLFFGSGTQLSVL.

This clonotype has ten or more counts. This CDR3 is CASSLLGQGASEQYF. For the CDR3, the DNA is TGTGCCAGCAGTTTATTGGGACAGGGGGCTTCCGAGCAGTACTTC. The genes are TRBV27 and TRBJ2-7; 12 bases align to TRBD1. CDR3 length: 15 residues. CDR1 and CDR2 from the germline V gene are MNHEY and SMNVEV (reference sequence). V shed 1 base, J shed 6 bases, and the junction held 4 bases outside the gene matches.

This clonotype occurred many times. This chain uses TRBV2 with TRBJ2-5; D not certain. Trimming left V 3 bases short and J 3 bases short, with 5 bases between. The CDR3 runs 12 residues. The germline CDR1 and CDR2 sequences are SNHLY and FYNNEI. CDR3 coding DNA: TGTGCCAGCAGTGAGAACGAAGAGACCCAGTACTTC. Translation gives CASSENEETQYF.

J is TRBJ1-4 and V is TRBV27, with TRBD1 matching over 10 bases. This CDR3 contains 14 residues. V shed 6 bases, J shed 8 bases, and the junction held 6 bases outside the gene matches. Germline V gene data show CDR1 as MNHEY and CDR2 as SMNVEV (reference sequence). The CDR3 DNA sequence: TGTGCCAGCAGAAGGACAGGGGGGCGGGAAAAACTGTTTTTT. It encodes CASRRTGGREKLFF.

This clonotype was counted at least ten times. The chain couples TRBV24-1 to TRBJ2-3; no clear D gene. V was pared by 1 base and J by 0 bases, with 13 bases between. CDR3 length: 17 residues. Per the germline V gene, CDR1 is KGHDR and CDR2 is SFDVKD. Here the CDR3 DNA reads TGTGCCACCAGTGATTTATCGGCTGTATCTAGCACAGATACGCAGTATTTT. Translation: CATSDLSAVSSTDTQYF.

This clonotype was recorded many times. V is TRBV2 and J is TRBJ2-7, with 10 bases matching TRBD2. From germline, CDR1 is SNHLY and CDR2 FYNNEI. CDR3 length: 12 residues. V lost 11 bases, J lost 3 bases, and 4 bases stayed unmatched. CDR3 nucleotides: TGTGCCGCTAGCGGGAGTGGCTACGAGCAGTACTTC. Translated: CAASGSGYEQYF.

This clonotype was picked up many times. The gene calls are TRBV10-3 and TRBJ1-1; TRBD1 matches 10 bases. Germline CDR1 reads ENHRY; CDR2 reads SYGVKD. The CDR3 extends over 13 amino acids. After removal of 7 bases from V and 7 bases from J, the junction contained 6 bases not matched to a gene. The CDR3 DNA follows: TGTGCCATCAAAAGGACAGGGGGGGGTGAAGCTTTCTTT. It is translated as CAIKRTGGGEAFF.

The chain uses TRBV5-1 and TRBJ1-2, with TRBD1 matching 12 bases. Germline V gene lookup returns CDR1 SGHRS and CDR2 YFSETQ. There are 15 residues in the CDR3. The V gene end was trimmed by 4 bases and the J gene end by 9 bases; junction bases not matched to a gene: 10. The CDR3 DNA follows: TGCGCCAGCAGCCTGGGACAGGGGGCCCTCGGCCGCTACACCTTC. It specifies CASSLGQGALGRYTF.

This clonotype was seen ten or more times. The rearrangement joins TRBV18 to TRBJ1-2, with TRBD1 matching over 7 bases. The CDR3 totals 13 residues. J was trimmed by 4 bases and V by 4 bases; bases with no gene match: 3. CDR1 and CDR2 (germline): KGHSH, LQKENI. The CDR3 sequence: CASSQGATYGYTF. The CDR3 DNA is TGTGCCAGCTCACAGGGGGCGACCTATGGCTACACCTTC. Full variable domain (outside the CDR3, taken from reference TRBV18 and TRBJ1-2): NAGVMQNPRHLVRRRGQEARLRCSPMKGHSHVYWYRQLPEEGLKFMVYLQKENIIDESGMPKERFSAEFPKEGPSILRIQQVVRGDSAAYFCASSQGATYGYTFGSGTRLTVV.